Listed here are 20 T cell receptor beta chains from one sample, sequenced in a study of read filtering for tumor transcriptome and immune sequencing. Molecular barcoded adaptors covering alpha/delta and beta/gamma chains were used on 400 ng RNA. Each CDR3 protein gets one entry after TCRdb re-called the reads with MiXCR. Of 30,000 to 50,000 distinct CDR3 sequences listed, about an eighth are singletons. Sequenced: a population of CD138-negative cells sorted from bone marrow. These TCRs come from a donor aged 40 or older with multiple myeloma.

This clonotype was seen a few times. A read error is possible here, since a much larger clone lies one base away. This chain links TRBV2 with TRBJ1-1; tentatively, D is TRBD1 (5 bases). The CDR3 consists of 13 residues. Germline V CDR1 and CDR2: SNHLY, FYNNEI. The CDR3 DNA sequence: TGTGCCAGCAGTCGAGATGGGGGATCTGAAGATTTCTTT. Translating it yields CASSRDGGSEDFF. The full variable domain, in which reference TRBV2 and TRBJ1-1 provide the parts outside the CDR3, is EPEVTQTPSHQVTQMGQEVILRCVPISNHLYFYWYRQILGQKVEFLVSFYNNEISEKSEIFDDQFSVERPDGSNFTLKIRSTKLEDSAMYFCASSRDGGSEDFFGQGTRLTVV.

This clonotype was seen repeatedly, ten times or more. The rearrangement joins TRBV29-1 to TRBJ1-1; D is uncertain. Germline V lookup: CDR1 SQVTM, CDR2 ANQGSEA. This CDR3 comprises 11 residues. The ends were cut back, 7 bases at V and 1 base at J, with 7 bases in the middle. CDR3 protein: CSGHKNTEAFF. Written as DNA, the CDR3 is TGCAGCGGCCACAAGAACACTGAAGCTTTCTTT.

This clonotype appeared many times. This rearrangement joins TRBV6-1 to TRBJ2-5; the D is unclear. V was shortened by 0 bases and J by 7 bases, with 6 bases between the two germline ends. The CDR3 extends over 12 amino acids. The germline V gene encodes CDR1 MNHNS and CDR2 SASEGT. CDR3 nucleotide sequence: TGTGCCAGCAGTGAAGCGAAGGGGACCCAGTACTTC. Translating it yields CASSEAKGTQYF.

This clonotype came up many times. The chain combines TRBV5-5 with TRBJ2-1; D is uncertain. Trimming left V 2 bases short and J 6 bases short, with 15 bases between. The CDR3 has 15 amino acids. Germline CDR1 reads SGHKS; CDR2 reads YYEKEE (reference sequence). The DNA of the CDR3 is TGTGCCAGCAGCTTAGACCGCCTATCCGGCAATGAGCAGTTCTTC. Amino acids: CASSLDRLSGNEQFF.

This clonotype was recorded many times. V gene TRBV11-2 combines with J gene TRBJ1-3; D unclear. The germline V gene encodes CDR1 SGHAT and CDR2 FQNNGV. This CDR3 comprises 17 residues. V was pared by 5 bases and J by 4 bases, with 21 bases between. The CDR3 DNA is TGTGCCAGCAGCCCCCGAACCCGACTTGGTGACGGAAACACCATATATTTT. Its translation: CASSPRTRLGDGNTIYF. Combining the CDR3 with reference TRBV11-2 and TRBJ1-3 gives the whole variable domain EAGVAQSPRYKIIEKRQSVAFWCNPISGHATLYWYQQILGQGPKLLIQFQNNGVVDDSQLPKDRFSAERLKGVDSTLKIQPAKLEDSAVYLCASSPRTRLGDGNTIYFGEGSWLTVV.

The chain couples TRBV11-2 to TRBJ2-2; D is ambiguous. The length of the CDR3 is 13 residues. Germline values: CDR1 SGHAT, CDR2 FQNNGV. V gave up 0 bases and J gave up 4 bases, with 3 bases separating them. This chain's CDR3 is CASSLDPTGELFF. The DNA for the CDR3 is TGTGCCAGCAGCTTAGATCCCACCGGGGAGCTGTTTTTT.

This clonotype was counted many times. CDR3 protein: CASSAGTGKFPQHF. The CDR3 coding sequence is TGTGCCAGCAGCGCCGGGACAGGGAAATTTCCCCAGCATTTT. This sequence joins TRBV7-9 and TRBJ1-5; TRBD1 aligns across 9 bases. This CDR3 is 14 amino acids long. CDR1 is SEHNR and CDR2 is FQNEAQ in the germline V gene (reference sequence). V lost 5 bases and J lost 10; bases outside the gene matches: 9.

With regard to this clonotype: A read error may explain this, as a much larger clone is one base away. This is likely a read error, given that the CDR3 carries no conserved phenylalanine or tryptophan at its end. This sequence joins TRBV11-2 and TRBJ2-3, with a weak D call TRBD1 (5 bases). The CDR3 spans 18 residues. V lost 4 bases and J lost 5, with 25 bases in between. Germline V lookup: CDR1 SGHAT, CDR2 FQNNGV. The CDR3 spells CASSSPPGRALLGDTQYY. The DNA of the CDR3 is TGTGCCAGCAGCTCCCCCCCGGGCAGGGCGCTCCTGGGAGATACGCAGTATTAT.

This clonotype came up many times. The rearrangement uses TRBV19 and TRBJ1-5, with D maybe TRBD1 (5 bases). Trimming shortened V by 9 bases and J by 6 bases, and 12 bases separated the two germline ends. This CDR3 has 12 residues. The germline V gene encodes CDR1 LNHDA and CDR2 SQIVND (reference sequence). CDR3 sequence: CASSLQGQPQHF. DNA for the CDR3: TGTGCCAGCAGCCTTCAGGGTCAGCCCCAGCATTTT.

This clonotype showed up many times. V usage is TRBV28 and J usage is TRBJ2-2, with D tentatively TRBD2 (6 bases). Trimming cost V 6 bases and J 5 bases, with 10 bases left between them. The CDR3 sequence is 13 residues long. Germline CDR1 and CDR2: MDHEN and SYDVKM. CDR3 nucleotide sequence: TGTGCCAGCAGCATCGGGGGTACCGGGGAGCTGTTTTTT. It yields the protein CASSIGGTGELFF.

This clonotype was observed many times. The chain links TRBV20-1 to TRBJ2-3; no definite D call. Trimming removed 6 bases from V and 1 base from J, with 14 bases in between. Looked up from germline, CDR1 is DFQATT and CDR2 is SNEGSKA (reference sequence). CDR3 length: 14 amino acids. CDR3 sequence reads: CSAHSEIGTDTQYF. The CDR3 nucleotides are TGCAGTGCCCACAGCGAAATCGGCACAGATACGCAGTATTTT.

This clonotype was seen ten or more times. This rearrangement joins TRBV10-3 to TRBJ2-1; 9 positions agree with TRBD2. The J segment lost 6 bases and the V segment lost 11 bases, leaving 5 bases of the junction unmatched. CDR1 is ENHRY, CDR2 SYGVKD, per germline. CDR3 length: 12 residues. The CDR3 reads CAARGGGNEQFF. The CDR3 coding sequence is TGTGCCGCTCGCGGGGGGGGCAATGAGCAGTTCTTC.

This clonotype has at least ten counts. The chain links TRBV4-1 to TRBJ2-1; TRBD1 might be the D (6 bases). CDR3 length: 16 residues. Germline V CDR1 and CDR2: MGHRA, YSYEKL. V lost 0 bases to trimming and J lost 8 bases, with 17 bases between them. Here the CDR3 reads CASSQDAGARIYEQFF. The CDR3 DNA reads TGCGCCAGCAGCCAAGACGCAGGGGCAAGGATTTATGAGCAGTTCTTC.

This clonotype was counted many times. This chain joins TRBV14 and TRBJ2-1; the D gene is possibly TRBD2 (6 bases). This CDR3 has 13 amino acids. The germline CDR1 and CDR2 sequences are SGHDN and FVKESK. Between the trimmed V and J ends, which lost 4 bases and 6 bases, there was a span of 10 bases. Here the CDR3 reads CASSREDLNEQFF. The DNA for the CDR3 is TGTGCCAGCAGCCGGGAGGACCTCAATGAGCAGTTCTTC.

This clonotype was picked up many times. The chain recombines TRBV29-1 with TRBJ2-1; D is unclear. Germline CDR1 SQVTM, CDR2 ANQGSEA. The CDR3 length is 15 residues. Deletions cut 0 bases from V and 0 bases from J, with 9 bases between. The CDR3 is CSVEDRGYSYNEQFF. The CDR3 bases are TGCAGCGTTGAAGATAGAGGATACTCCTACAATGAGCAGTTCTTC.

About this clonotype: A much larger clone is a single base away; this may be a read error. This chain connects TRBV4-1 to TRBJ1-1; 8 bases align to TRBD1. With 4 bases clipped from V and 4 bases from J, the junction kept 8 bases outside the gene matches. The CDR3 sequence is 15 residues long. CDR1 is MGHRA, CDR2 YSYEKL, per germline. CDR3 sequence reads: CASSPAGGCVTEAFF. DNA of the CDR3: TGCGCCAGCAGCCCGGCAGGGGGCTGCGTCACTGAAGCTTTCTTT.

This clonotype has just one count. A much larger clone differs from this one at a single base, so this may be a read error. The rearrangement links TRBV7-9 to TRBJ2-3, with D perhaps matching TRBD2 (6 bases). The V end was cut by 5 bases, the J end by 6 bases, with 9 bases between. Germline V gene data show CDR1 as SEHNR and CDR2 as FQNEAQ (reference sequence). This CDR3 spans 12 amino acids. CDR3 sequence: CASSVEGDTQYF. The DNA of the CDR3 is TGTGCCAGCAGCGTGGAGGGGGATACGCAGTATTTT.

At least ten counts were recorded for this clonotype. This chain uses TRBV6-5 with TRBJ2-7; 7 nucleotides agree with TRBD2. Germline CDR1 and CDR2: MNHEY and SVGAGI. The CDR3 totals 14 residues. The J segment lost 6 bases and the V segment lost 5 bases, leaving 10 bases of the junction unmatched. The DNA of the CDR3 is TGTGCCAGCAGTCCCCTGGCGGGGGTCTCCGAGCAGTACTTC. Translating gives CASSPLAGVSEQYF.

This clonotype occurred a few times. This chain uses TRBV7-2 with TRBJ2-1; 11 nucleotides agree with TRBD1. The CDR3 runs to 15 residues. The V and J ends lost 7 bases and 4 bases, in that order; junction bases with no gene match: 6. The germline gives CDR1 SGHTA, CDR2 FQGNSA. The CDR3 DNA follows: TGTGCCAGCACCCAAGGACAGGGGGCTTACAATGAGCAGTTCTTC. Translated, it gives CASTQGQGAYNEQFF. Combining the CDR3 with reference TRBV7-2 and TRBJ2-1 gives the whole variable domain GAGVSQSPSNKVTEKGKDVELRCDPISGHTALYWYRQSLGQGLEFLIYFQGNSAPDKSGLPSDRFSAERTGGSVSTLTIQRTQQEDSAVYLCASTQGQGAYNEQFFGPGTRLTVL.

This chain joins TRBV6-1 and TRBJ1-1; D not certain. V was shortened by 4 bases and J by 2 bases, with 11 bases between the two germline ends. CDR3 length: 14 amino acids. CDR1 and CDR2 from the germline V gene are MNHNS and SASEGT. The CDR3 loop is CASSGIGTNTEAFF. The CDR3 coding sequence is TGTGCCAGCAGTGGGATAGGAACCAACACTGAAGCTTTCTTT.